This T cell receptor (beta chain) originates from a study of cytomegalovirus exposure and HLA in healthy donors. Overall study results and limits: A missense DCLRE1C variant was associated with V- and J-gene trimming of TCR beta chains in a later analysis, and an independent cohort replicated the association. Apart from CMV serostatus, no immune exposure information was available. The authors confirmed in vitro that three CMV-associated chains were specific for CMV antigens.

Turning to this clone: The antigen is unknown.

PCR involved 60 Vbeta and 13 Jbeta primers. Clones were read by immunoSEQ multiplex PCR, and TCRdb kept only the in-frame ones, dropping some. The sample has more than 60,000 clones. This CDR3 has 15 residues. Trimming removed 0 bases from V and 4 bases from J; junction bases left unmatched: 4. Germline V gives CDR1 MNHEY, CDR2 SMNVEV (reference sequence). The sequencing input was PBMCs. The chain recombines TRBV27 with TRBJ2-7; 9 bases map to TRBD2. The TCR sequence derives from a boy younger than 18 in good health and CMV-seronegative. The CDR3 region is CASSLSGLARYEQYF. For the CDR3, the DNA is TGTGCCAGCAGTTTATCCGGACTAGCGAGGTACGAGCAGTACTTC.